The rows below give T cell receptor beta chains drawn from one sample of a study of resident and recirculating memory T cells in vitiligo. Profiled with immunoSEQ multiplex PCR; TCRdb holds only in-frame clones, not every one. Of fewer than 85,000 clones in the sample, about 90% were seen once. Sequencing was done on a sample of blood. Receptor source: a male donor with vitiligo. CDR3s include the opening cysteine and the closing phenylalanine or tryptophan. The D gene is left open where the match is weak. Clone size is given for some rows only: seen once, a few or many times, or a class if the clone is expanded.

CDR3 protein: CASSIRDRLLPSGNTIYF; CDR3 DNA: TGTGCCAGCAGTATCCGGGACAGGCTTTTACCCTCTGGAAACACCATATATTTT; D gene: TRBD1; V gene: TRBV11-2; CDR3 length: 18; clone size: -; J gene: TRBJ1-3
CDR3 protein: CASSEIISGGNEQFF; CDR3 DNA: TGTGCCAGCAGTGAAATAATTAGCGGGGGGAATGAGCAGTTCTTC; D gene: TRBD2; V gene: TRBV6-1; CDR3 length: 15; clone size: -; J gene: TRBJ2-1
CDR3 protein: CASRRDGGGPDTQYF; CDR3 DNA: TGCGCCAGCAGGCGGGACGGAGGAGGGCCAGATACGCAGTATTTT; D gene: -; V gene: TRBV5-1; CDR3 length: 15; clone size: -; J gene: TRBJ2-3
CDR3 protein: CASSFQGVETQYF; CDR3 DNA: TGTGCCAGCAGTTTTCAGGGGGTAGAGACCCAGTACTTC; D gene: TRBD1; V gene: TRBV28; CDR3 length: 13; clone size: -; J gene: TRBJ2-5
CDR3 protein: CASSIPQAGVGEQYF; CDR3 DNA: TGTGCCAGTAGTATACCCCAAGCGGGAGTAGGGGAGCAGTACTTC; D gene: TRBD2; V gene: TRBV19; CDR3 length: 15; clone size: -; J gene: TRBJ2-7
CDR3 protein: CASSQDGGGKAGESATDTQYF; CDR3 DNA: TGCGCCAGCAGCCAAGATGGGGGGGGTAAAGCGGGAGAGTCGGCGACAGATACGCAGTATTTT; D gene: TRBD2; V gene: TRBV4-1; CDR3 length: 21; clone size: -; J gene: TRBJ2-3
CDR3 protein: CASSLELAGNYEQYF; CDR3 DNA: TGTGCCAGCAGCTTAGAACTAGCGGGAAACTACGAGCAGTACTTC; D gene: TRBD2; V gene: TRBV7-2; CDR3 length: 15; clone size: -; J gene: TRBJ2-7
CDR3 protein: CASSNPGQKDIQYF; CDR3 DNA: TGCGCCAGCAGCAATCCGGGACAGAAAGACATTCAGTACTTC; D gene: TRBD1; V gene: TRBV10-1; CDR3 length: 14; clone size: -; J gene: TRBJ2-4
CDR3 protein: CASSIADTAYEQYF; CDR3 DNA: TGTGCCAGTAGTATCGCTGACACCGCCTACGAGCAGTACTTC; D gene: -; V gene: TRBV19; CDR3 length: 14; clone size: -; J gene: TRBJ2-7
CDR3 protein: CASSGWTSSYEQYF; CDR3 DNA: TGTGCCAGCAGTGGCTGGACTTCATCTTACGAGCAGTACTTC; D gene: -; V gene: TRBV6-5; CDR3 length: 14; clone size: -; J gene: TRBJ2-7
CDR3 protein: CASSFPPREKLFF; CDR3 DNA: TGTGCCAGCAGTTTTCCGCCTAGGGAAAAACTGTTTTTT; D gene: -; V gene: TRBV2; CDR3 length: 13; clone size: -; J gene: TRBJ1-4
CDR3 protein: CASSDSSGQGGNEQFF; CDR3 DNA: TGTGCCAGCAGTGACTCGTCGGGACAAGGGGGCAATGAGCAGTTCTTC; D gene: -; V gene: TRBV6-4; CDR3 length: 16; clone size: -; J gene: TRBJ2-1
CDR3 protein: CASTGASYNEQFF; CDR3 DNA: TGTGCCAGCACAGGGGCCTCCTACAATGAGCAGTTCTTC; D gene: -; V gene: TRBV6-5; CDR3 length: 13; clone size: -; J gene: TRBJ2-1
CDR3 protein: CATSRDQRAFYNEQFF; CDR3 DNA: TGTGCCACCAGCAGAGATCAGAGGGCATTTTACAATGAGCAGTTCTTC; D gene: -; V gene: TRBV15; CDR3 length: 16; clone size: -; J gene: TRBJ2-1
CDR3 protein: CASSDSSGRYNEQFF; CDR3 DNA: TGTGCCAGCAGTGACTCAAGCGGGAGGTACAATGAGCAGTTCTTC; D gene: TRBD2; V gene: TRBV6-4; CDR3 length: 15; clone size: medium-sized; J gene: TRBJ2-1
CDR3 protein: CASSGGTEGQFF; CDR3 DNA: TGTGCCAGCAGTGGAGGGACAGAGGGGCAGTTCTTC; D gene: -; V gene: TRBV6-5; CDR3 length: 12; clone size: -; J gene: TRBJ2-1
CDR3 protein: CASSLDRVGRMEAFF; CDR3 DNA: TGCGCCAGCAGCTTGGATAGGGTGGGGAGGATGGAAGCTTTCTTT; D gene: -; V gene: TRBV5-1; CDR3 length: 15; clone size: -; J gene: TRBJ1-1
CDR3 protein: CASSLLWTKNTEAFF; CDR3 DNA: TGTGCCAGCAGCCTTCTGTGGACAAAGAACACTGAAGCTTTCTTT; D gene: -; V gene: TRBV14; CDR3 length: 15; clone size: -; J gene: TRBJ1-1
CDR3 protein: CARSSIQGSLQREQYF; CDR3 DNA: TGTGCCAGAAGCTCTATACAGGGGTCCCTCCAGCGGGAGCAGTACTTC; D gene: TRBD1; V gene: TRBV5-3; CDR3 length: 16; clone size: -; J gene: TRBJ2-7
CDR3 protein: CASISGTYSGNTIYF; CDR3 DNA: TGTGCCAGTATTTCGGGAACGTACTCTGGAAACACCATATATTTT; D gene: -; V gene: TRBV19; CDR3 length: 15; clone size: -; J gene: TRBJ1-3
CDR3 protein: CASSSNYGYTF; CDR3 DNA: TGTGCCAGCAGCTCGAACTATGGCTACACCTTC; D gene: -; V gene: TRBV7-2; CDR3 length: 11; clone size: -; J gene: TRBJ1-2
CDR3 protein: CAWRAGVTPLRETQYF; CDR3 DNA: TGTGCCTGGAGAGCGGGAGTGACCCCATTAAGAGAGACCCAGTACTTC; D gene: TRBD2; V gene: TRBV30; CDR3 length: 16; clone size: -; J gene: TRBJ2-5
CDR3 protein: CASSLILAGGTKLDTQYF; CDR3 DNA: TGCGCCAGCAGCTTAATACTAGCGGGAGGGACGAAGTTAGATACGCAGTATTTT; D gene: TRBD2; V gene: TRBV5-1; CDR3 length: 18; clone size: -; J gene: TRBJ2-3
CDR3 protein: CASSQESRYF; CDR3 DNA: TGCGCCAGCAGTCAGGAGAGCCGGTACTTC; D gene: -; V gene: TRBV23-1; CDR3 length: 10; clone size: -; J gene: TRBJ2-4
CDR3 protein: CASSLSNSYEQYF; CDR3 DNA: TGTGCCAGCAGCTTATCCAATTCCTACGAGCAGTACTTC; D gene: -; V gene: TRBV11-2; CDR3 length: 13; clone size: -; J gene: TRBJ2-7
CDR3 protein: CASSLLAGAYNEQFF; CDR3 DNA: TGTGCCAGCAGCTTATTAGCGGGAGCTTACAATGAGCAGTTCTTC; D gene: TRBD2; V gene: TRBV7-3; CDR3 length: 15; clone size: -; J gene: TRBJ2-1
CDR3 protein: CASRGYRSTNEKLFF; CDR3 DNA: TGTGCCAGCAGAGGATACAGGTCAACTAATGAAAAACTGTTTTTT; D gene: -; V gene: TRBV6-5; CDR3 length: 15; clone size: -; J gene: TRBJ1-4
CDR3 protein: CASSPGQGRGYTF; CDR3 DNA: TGCGCCAGCAGCCCGGGACAGGGACGTGGCTACACCTTC; D gene: TRBD1; V gene: TRBV5-1; CDR3 length: 13; clone size: -; J gene: TRBJ1-2
CDR3 protein: CASSQELLAGGSYEQYF; CDR3 DNA: TGTGCCAGCAGCCAGGAACTACTAGCGGGAGGGTCCTACGAGCAGTACTTC; D gene: TRBD2; V gene: TRBV4-2; CDR3 length: 17; clone size: once; J gene: TRBJ2-7
CDR3 protein: CASTTGNLYGELFF; CDR3 DNA: TGCGCCAGTACGACAGGAAACTTATACGGGGAGCTGTTTTTT; D gene: -; V gene: TRBV5-1; CDR3 length: 14; clone size: -; J gene: TRBJ2-2
CDR3 protein: CASSVGGGGKNIQYF; CDR3 DNA: TGTGCCAGCAGCGTAGGGGGGGGAGGCAAAAACATTCAGTACTTC; D gene: TRBD2; V gene: TRBV9; CDR3 length: 15; clone size: -; J gene: TRBJ2-4
CDR3 protein: CASSLVVERNTGELFF; CDR3 DNA: TGTGCCAGCAGCTTAGTAGTAGAGAGGAACACCGGGGAGCTGTTTTTT; D gene: -; V gene: TRBV7-2; CDR3 length: 16; clone size: once; J gene: TRBJ2-2
CDR3 protein: CAWRLGLQNTEAFF; CDR3 DNA: TGTGCCTGGAGATTGGGACTCCAGAACACTGAAGCTTTCTTT; D gene: -; V gene: TRBV30; CDR3 length: 14; clone size: -; J gene: TRBJ1-1
CDR3 protein: CASSGRSGNQETQYF; CDR3 DNA: TGTGCCAGCAGTGGGAGGTCAGGAAACCAAGAGACCCAGTACTTC; D gene: -; V gene: TRBV2; CDR3 length: 15; clone size: -; J gene: TRBJ2-5
CDR3 protein: CASKAQGGAQPQHF; CDR3 DNA: TGTGCCAGCAAGGCCCAGGGTGGGGCCCAGCCCCAGCATTTT; D gene: -; V gene: TRBV2; CDR3 length: 14; clone size: -; J gene: TRBJ1-5
CDR3 protein: CASRLQQGDTQYF; CDR3 DNA: TGTGCCAGCAGACTACAACAGGGTGATACGCAGTATTTT; D gene: -; V gene: TRBV7-2; CDR3 length: 13; clone size: -; J gene: TRBJ2-3
CDR3 protein: CASSRSGAASGNTIYF; CDR3 DNA: TGTGCCAGTAGTAGGTCAGGGGCGGCCTCTGGAAACACCATATATTTT; D gene: -; V gene: TRBV19; CDR3 length: 16; clone size: once; J gene: TRBJ1-3
CDR3 protein: CASSWRGPSADTQYF; CDR3 DNA: TGTGCCAGCAGCTGGAGGGGGCCGAGCGCAGATACGCAGTATTTT; D gene: -; V gene: TRBV6-1; CDR3 length: 15; clone size: once; J gene: TRBJ2-3
CDR3 protein: CASSPWTSGIYEQYF; CDR3 DNA: TGCGCCAGCAGCCCCTGGACTAGCGGGATATACGAGCAGTACTTC; D gene: TRBD2; V gene: TRBV4-1; CDR3 length: 15; clone size: once; J gene: TRBJ2-7
CDR3 protein: CASSSTSAYYYEQYF; CDR3 DNA: TGTGCCAGCAGCAGTACTAGCGCGTATTACTACGAGCAGTACTTC; D gene: -; V gene: TRBV21-1; CDR3 length: 15; clone size: -; J gene: TRBJ2-7
CDR3 protein: CAIRGGSDGSYEQYF; CDR3 DNA: TGTGCCATCCGAGGTGGGTCTGATGGCTCCTACGAGCAGTACTTC; D gene: -; V gene: TRBV10-3; CDR3 length: 15; clone size: -; J gene: TRBJ2-7